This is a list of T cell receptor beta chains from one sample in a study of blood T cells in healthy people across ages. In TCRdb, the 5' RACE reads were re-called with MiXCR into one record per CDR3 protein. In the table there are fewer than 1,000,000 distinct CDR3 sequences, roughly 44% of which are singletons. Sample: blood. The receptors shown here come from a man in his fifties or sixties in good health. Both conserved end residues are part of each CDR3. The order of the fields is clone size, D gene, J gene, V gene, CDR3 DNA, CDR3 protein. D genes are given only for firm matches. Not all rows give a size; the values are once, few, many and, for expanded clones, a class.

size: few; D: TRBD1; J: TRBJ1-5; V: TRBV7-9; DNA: TGTGCCAGCAGCTTAGATTTAGGGGGCTCGGGCAATCAGCCCCAGCATTTT; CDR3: CASSLDLGGSGNQPQHF
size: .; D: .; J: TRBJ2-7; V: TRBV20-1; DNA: TGCAGTGCTAGAGACGGGGGGCCCTACGAGCAGTACTTC; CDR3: CSARDGGPYEQYF
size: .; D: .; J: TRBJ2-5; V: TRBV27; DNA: TGTGCCAGCAGTTTATACGGGGGAAACCAAGAGACCCAGTACTTC; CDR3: CASSLYGGNQETQYF
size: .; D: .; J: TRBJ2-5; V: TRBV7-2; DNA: TGTGCCAGCAGCTTAGGCGTGATCCGGGGTGGGGAGACCCAGTACTTC; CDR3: CASSLGVIRGGETQYF
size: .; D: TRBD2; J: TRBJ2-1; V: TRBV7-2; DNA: TGTGCCAGCAGTCCGCTAGCGGGGGGGATAATGAGTTTGTTCTTC; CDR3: CASSPLAGGIMSLFF
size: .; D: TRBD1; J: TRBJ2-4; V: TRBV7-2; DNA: TGTGCCAGCAGCCCCGGGACAGGGGGCGTCATTCAGTACTTC; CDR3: CASSPGTGGVIQYF
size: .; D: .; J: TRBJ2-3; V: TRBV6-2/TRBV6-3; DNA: TGTGCCAGCAGTTACCAGACCTACTCTAGGGACCGGCCCAGCACAGATACGCAGTATTTT; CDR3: CASSYQTYSRDRPSTDTQYF
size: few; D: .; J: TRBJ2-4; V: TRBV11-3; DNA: TGTGCCAGCAGCTTAGGGCGCGGCCCGGAGTACTTC; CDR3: CASSLGRGPEYF
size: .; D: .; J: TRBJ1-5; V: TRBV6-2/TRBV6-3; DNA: TGTGCCAGCAGTACGGGTCCCCTGGGGAATCAGCCCCAGCATTTT; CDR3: CASSTGPLGNQPQHF
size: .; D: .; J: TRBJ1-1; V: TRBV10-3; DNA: TGTGCCATCAGTGAGGGAGGCAACCTGAACACTGAAGCTTTCTTT; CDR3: CAISEGGNLNTEAFF
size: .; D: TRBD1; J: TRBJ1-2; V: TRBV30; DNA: TGTGCCTGGATTAGACAGGGCTATGGCTACACCTTC; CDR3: CAWIRQGYGYTF
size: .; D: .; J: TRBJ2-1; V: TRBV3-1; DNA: TGTGCCAGCAGCCAAGGGGATACTAGATACAATGAGCAGTTCTTC; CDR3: CASSQGDTRYNEQFF
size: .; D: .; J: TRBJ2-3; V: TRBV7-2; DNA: TGTGCCAGCAGCGTCCCGACGTCCCCCGATACGCAGTATTTT; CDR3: CASSVPTSPDTQYF
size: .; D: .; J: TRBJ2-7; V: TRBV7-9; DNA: TGTGCCAGCAGCTTTAACAGGGAGGGAGCCTACGAGCAGTACTTC; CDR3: CASSFNREGAYEQYF
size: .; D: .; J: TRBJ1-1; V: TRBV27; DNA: TGTGCCAGCAGTTTATCCGAAATCACTGAAGCTTTCTTT; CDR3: CASSLSEITEAFF
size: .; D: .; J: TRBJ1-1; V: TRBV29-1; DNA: TGCAGCGCCGATGAAGCTTTCTTT; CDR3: CSADEAFF
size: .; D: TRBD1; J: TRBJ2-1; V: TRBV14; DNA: TGTGCCAGCTCCGGGACAGGGGGTTCCTACAATGAGCAGTTCTTC; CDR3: CASSGTGGSYNEQFF
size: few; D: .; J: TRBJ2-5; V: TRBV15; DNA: TGTGCCACCAGCAGAGTCGACGGGAACCCAGAGACCCAGTACTTC; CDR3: CATSRVDGNPETQYF
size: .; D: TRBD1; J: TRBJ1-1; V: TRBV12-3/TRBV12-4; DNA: TGTGCCAGCAGTAGGACAGGGGAGTCGAACACTGAAGCTTTCTTT; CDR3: CASSRTGESNTEAFF
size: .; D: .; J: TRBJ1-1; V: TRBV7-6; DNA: TGTGCCAGCAGCTTAGTCGGCACAGGGACTCCCCAACGGGACACTGAAGCTTTCTTT; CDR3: CASSLVGTGTPQRDTEAFF
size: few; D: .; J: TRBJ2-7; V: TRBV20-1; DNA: TGCAGTGCTAGCCCCTTTACAGGATACGAGCAGTACTTC; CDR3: CSASPFTGYEQYF
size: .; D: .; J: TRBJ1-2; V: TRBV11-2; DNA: TGTGCCAGCAGCTCCACGGGGGGCGGCTTTGGCTACACCTTC; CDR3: CASSSTGGGFGYTF
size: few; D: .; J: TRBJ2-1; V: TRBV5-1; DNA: TGCGCCAGCAGCTATGTAAGTGGGGAAGGGGACAATGAGCAGTTCTTC; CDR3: CASSYVSGEGDNEQFF